This T cell receptor beta chain was obtained from a study of blood T cell repertoires in COVID-19. About the research overall: There were acute and convalescent COVID-19 samples, and they came from the United States, Italy and Spain. PBMCs, B-cell-depleted T cells, or T cells were the source of the cDNA or gDNA that made up the material.

In the source study's methods: Reference gene primer amplification in the assay estimated nucleated cell counts. Measured with immunoSEQ multiplex PCR; TCRdb has only the in-frame clones, and not every one. That table supplies the V and J calls and clone size; D and trimming were determined from the DNA. Of about 110,000 clones in the sample, around 66% were seen once. Germline-derived CDR1 and CDR2 are SQVTM and ANQGSEA. V trimming: 4 bases; J trimming: 1 base; junction bases outside the gene matches: 8. CDR3 size: 15 residues. What was sequenced was peripheral blood. V is TRBV29-1 and J is TRBJ2-7, with 9 positions matching TRBD2. The TCR originated in a man older than 75 with acute or convalescent COVID-19. CDR3 residues: CSVAGTSQSSYEQYF. The CDR3 DNA sequence: TGCAGCGTTGCCGGGACTAGCCAAAGTTCCTACGAGCAGTACTTC.